This TCR beta chain was captured in a study of shared clonotypes between healthy human individuals. This CDR3 has 16 residues. The V gene lost 2 bases and the J gene lost 3 bases, with 14 bases spanning the gap. Germline V gene sequence: CDR1 MRHNA, CDR2 SNTAGT. Sorted subsets were amplified in replicate PCRs using approximately 0.2 ug DNA, tens of thousands of T cell genomes. Method: immunoSEQ multiplex PCR; TCRdb's copy keeps in-frame clones and lacks some. Among 1.5 million to 1.9 million clones, around 98% were seen once, and the ten largest hold roughly 0.4%. The chain links TRBV6-4 to TRBJ2-1; tentatively, D is TRBD2 (6 bases). The source is a young man in good health. Sequenced input: naive CD4+ T cells sorted from blood. Subset noted: CD45RA+ positively selected. Here the CDR3 reads CASSDRAGFVYNEQFF. CDR3 DNA sequence: TGTGCCAGCAGTGACCGTGCGGGATTCGTCTACAATGAGCAGTTCTTC.